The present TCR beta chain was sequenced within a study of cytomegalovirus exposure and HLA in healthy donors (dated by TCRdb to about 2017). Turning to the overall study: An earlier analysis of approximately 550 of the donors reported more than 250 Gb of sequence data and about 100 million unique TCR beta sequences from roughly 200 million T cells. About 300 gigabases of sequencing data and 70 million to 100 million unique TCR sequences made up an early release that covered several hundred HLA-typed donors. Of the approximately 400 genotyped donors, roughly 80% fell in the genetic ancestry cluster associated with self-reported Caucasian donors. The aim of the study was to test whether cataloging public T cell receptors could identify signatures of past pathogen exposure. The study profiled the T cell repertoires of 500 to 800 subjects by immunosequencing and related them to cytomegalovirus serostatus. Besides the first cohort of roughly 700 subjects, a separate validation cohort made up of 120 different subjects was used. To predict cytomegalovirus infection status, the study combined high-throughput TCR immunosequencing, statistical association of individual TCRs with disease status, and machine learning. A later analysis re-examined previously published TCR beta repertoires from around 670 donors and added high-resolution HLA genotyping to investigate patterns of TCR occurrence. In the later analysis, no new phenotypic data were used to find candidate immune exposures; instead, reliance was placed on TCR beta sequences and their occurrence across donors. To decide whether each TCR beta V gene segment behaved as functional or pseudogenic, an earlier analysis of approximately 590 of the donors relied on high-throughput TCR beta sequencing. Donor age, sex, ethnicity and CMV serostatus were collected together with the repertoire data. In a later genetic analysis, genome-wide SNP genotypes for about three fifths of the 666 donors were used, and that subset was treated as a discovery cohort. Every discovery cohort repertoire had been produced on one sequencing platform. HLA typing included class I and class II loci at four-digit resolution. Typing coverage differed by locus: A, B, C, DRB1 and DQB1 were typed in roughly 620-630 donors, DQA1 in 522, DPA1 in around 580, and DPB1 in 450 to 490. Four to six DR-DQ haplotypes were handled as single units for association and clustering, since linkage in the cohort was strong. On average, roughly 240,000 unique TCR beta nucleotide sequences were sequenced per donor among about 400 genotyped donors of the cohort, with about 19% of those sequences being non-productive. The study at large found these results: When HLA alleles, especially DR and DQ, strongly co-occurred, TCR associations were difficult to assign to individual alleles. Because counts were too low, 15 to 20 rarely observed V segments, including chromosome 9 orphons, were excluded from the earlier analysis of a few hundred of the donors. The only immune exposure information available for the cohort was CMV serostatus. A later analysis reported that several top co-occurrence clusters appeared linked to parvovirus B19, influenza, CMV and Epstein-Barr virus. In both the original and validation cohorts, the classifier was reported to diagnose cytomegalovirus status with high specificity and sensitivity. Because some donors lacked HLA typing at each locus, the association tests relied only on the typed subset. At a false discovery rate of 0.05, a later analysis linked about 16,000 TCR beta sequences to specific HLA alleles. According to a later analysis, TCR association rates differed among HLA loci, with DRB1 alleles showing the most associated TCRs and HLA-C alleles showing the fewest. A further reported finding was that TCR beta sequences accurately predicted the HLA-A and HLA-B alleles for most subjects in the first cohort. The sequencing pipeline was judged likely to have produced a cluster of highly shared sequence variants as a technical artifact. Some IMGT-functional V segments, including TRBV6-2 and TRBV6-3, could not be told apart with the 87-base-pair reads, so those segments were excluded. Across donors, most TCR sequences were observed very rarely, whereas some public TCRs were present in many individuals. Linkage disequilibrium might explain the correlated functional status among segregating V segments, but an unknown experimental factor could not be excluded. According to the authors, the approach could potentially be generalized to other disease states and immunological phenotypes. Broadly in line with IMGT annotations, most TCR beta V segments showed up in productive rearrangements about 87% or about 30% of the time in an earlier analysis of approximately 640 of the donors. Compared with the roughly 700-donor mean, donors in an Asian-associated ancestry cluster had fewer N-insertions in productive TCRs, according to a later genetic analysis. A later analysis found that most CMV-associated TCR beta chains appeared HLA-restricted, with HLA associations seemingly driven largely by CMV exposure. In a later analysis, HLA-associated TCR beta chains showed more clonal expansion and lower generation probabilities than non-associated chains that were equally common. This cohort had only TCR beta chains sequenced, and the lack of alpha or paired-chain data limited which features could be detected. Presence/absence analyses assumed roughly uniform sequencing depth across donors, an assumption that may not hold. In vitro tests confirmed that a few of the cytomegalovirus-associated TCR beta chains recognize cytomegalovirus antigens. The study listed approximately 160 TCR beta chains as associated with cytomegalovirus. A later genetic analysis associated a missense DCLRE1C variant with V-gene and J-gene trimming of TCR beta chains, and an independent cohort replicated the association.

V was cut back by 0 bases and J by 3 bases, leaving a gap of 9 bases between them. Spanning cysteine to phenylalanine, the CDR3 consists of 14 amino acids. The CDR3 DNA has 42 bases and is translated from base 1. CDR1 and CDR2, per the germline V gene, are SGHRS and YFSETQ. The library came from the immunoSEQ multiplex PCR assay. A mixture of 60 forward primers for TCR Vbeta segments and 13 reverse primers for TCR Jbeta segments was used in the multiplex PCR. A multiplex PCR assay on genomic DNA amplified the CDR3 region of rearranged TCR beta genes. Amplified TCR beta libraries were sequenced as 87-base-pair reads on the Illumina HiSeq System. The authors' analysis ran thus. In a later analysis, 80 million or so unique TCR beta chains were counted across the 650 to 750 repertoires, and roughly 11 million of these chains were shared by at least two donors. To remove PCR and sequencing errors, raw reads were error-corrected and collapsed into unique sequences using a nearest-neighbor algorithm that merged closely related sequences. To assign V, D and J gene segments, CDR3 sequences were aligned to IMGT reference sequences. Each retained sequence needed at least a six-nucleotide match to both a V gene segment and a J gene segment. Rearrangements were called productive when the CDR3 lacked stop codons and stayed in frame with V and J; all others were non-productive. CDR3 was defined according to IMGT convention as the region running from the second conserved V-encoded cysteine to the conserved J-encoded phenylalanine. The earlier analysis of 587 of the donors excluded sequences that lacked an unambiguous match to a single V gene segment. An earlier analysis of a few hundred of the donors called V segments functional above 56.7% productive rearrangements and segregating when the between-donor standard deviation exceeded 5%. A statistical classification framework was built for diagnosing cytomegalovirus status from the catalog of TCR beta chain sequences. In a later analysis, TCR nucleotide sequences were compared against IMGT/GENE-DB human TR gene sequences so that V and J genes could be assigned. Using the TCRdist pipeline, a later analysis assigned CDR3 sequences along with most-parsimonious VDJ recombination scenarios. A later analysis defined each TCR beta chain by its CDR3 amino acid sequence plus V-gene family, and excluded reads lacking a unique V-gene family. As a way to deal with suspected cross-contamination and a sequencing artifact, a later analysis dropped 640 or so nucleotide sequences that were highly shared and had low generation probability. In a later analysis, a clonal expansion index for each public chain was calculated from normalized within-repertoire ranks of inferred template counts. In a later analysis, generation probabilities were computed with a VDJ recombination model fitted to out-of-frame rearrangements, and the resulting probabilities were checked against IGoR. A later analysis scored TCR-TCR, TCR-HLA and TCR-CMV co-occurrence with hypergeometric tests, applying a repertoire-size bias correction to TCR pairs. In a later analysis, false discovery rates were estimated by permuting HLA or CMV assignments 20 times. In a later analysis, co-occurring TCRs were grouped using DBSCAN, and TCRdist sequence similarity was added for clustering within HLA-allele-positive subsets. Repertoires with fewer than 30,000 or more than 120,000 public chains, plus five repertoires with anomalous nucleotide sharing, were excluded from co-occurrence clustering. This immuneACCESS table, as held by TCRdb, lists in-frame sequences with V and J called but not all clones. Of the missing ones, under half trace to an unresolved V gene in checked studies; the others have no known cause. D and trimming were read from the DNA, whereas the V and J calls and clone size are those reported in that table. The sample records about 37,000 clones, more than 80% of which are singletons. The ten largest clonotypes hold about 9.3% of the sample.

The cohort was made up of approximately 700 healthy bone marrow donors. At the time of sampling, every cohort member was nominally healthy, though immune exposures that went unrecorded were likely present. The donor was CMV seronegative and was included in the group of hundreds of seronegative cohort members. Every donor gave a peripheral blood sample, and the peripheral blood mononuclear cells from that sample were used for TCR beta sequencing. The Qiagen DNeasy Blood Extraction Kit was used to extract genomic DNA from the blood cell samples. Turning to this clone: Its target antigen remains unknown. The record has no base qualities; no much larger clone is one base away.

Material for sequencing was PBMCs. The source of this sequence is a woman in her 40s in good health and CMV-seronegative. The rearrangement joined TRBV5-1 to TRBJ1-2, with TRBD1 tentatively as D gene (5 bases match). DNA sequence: TGCGCCAGCAGCTTGGAGCCGGGGGACTATGGCTACACCTTC. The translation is CASSLEPGDYGYTF.